This TCR beta chain was recovered during a study of T-cell memory formation after mild COVID-19. Study-level results: Day 15 to 85 contracting clones showed balanced CD4/CD8; later expanders leaned CD4+.

This clonotype was seen only once. The antigen remains undetermined. TCRdb reprocessed the 5' RACE reads via MiXCR and lists one record per CDR3 protein. The table has some 110,000 distinct CDR3 sequences, more than 15% seen once. This CDR3 region has 15 residues. Looked up from germline, CDR1 is MNHEY and CDR2 is SVGEGT. Germline trimming cut 6 bases from V and 3 bases from J; bases unmatched to any gene: 5. Sample: PBMCs or a T cell subset sorted from them (not recorded which). The sequence was obtained from an adult woman who had mild COVID-19 (a few samples of this study predate the infection). Cell type and time point are not known. The J gene is TRBJ2-1, the V gene TRBV6-2 or TRBV6-3; TRBD1 matches 10 bases. CDR3 bases: TGTGCCAGCAGCTCTGGGGACAGGGGCTACAATGAGCAGTTCTTC. Amino acids: CASSSGDRGYNEQFF.